These 6 T cell receptor beta chains came from one sample sequenced in a study of cytotoxic CD8 clonotypes in ibrutinib-treated CLL. Repertoires were generated with immunoSEQ multiplex PCR, while TCRdb's copy carries only in-frame clones and drops some. Of 45,000 or so clones in the sample, roughly 57% were seen once. This material consisted of PBMCs, taken after 24 months of ibrutinib treatment. These receptors all stem from a human donor with chronic lymphocytic leukemia.

The table lists this clone with a few counts. The chain is built from TRBV2 and TRBJ2-1; D might be TRBD2 (6 bases). Germline CDR1 SNHLY, CDR2 FYNNEI. V was cut by 6 bases and J by 4 bases, with 16 bases left in between. The CDR3 contains 15 residues. CDR3 nucleotides: TGTGCCAGCAGGCCCACCGGGACTCGGTACAATGAGCAGTTCTTC. Translation gives CASRPTGTRYNEQFF.

This clone was counted only a few times. The rearrangement joins TRBV2 to TRBJ1-5, with D perhaps matching TRBD1 (6 bases). The CDR3 is 14 residues long. Per the germline V gene, CDR1 is SNHLY and CDR2 is FYNNEI. Trimming left V 6 bases short and J 1 base short, with 10 bases between. CDR3 in amino acids: CASRRDISNQPQHF. CDR3 sequence (DNA): TGTGCCAGCAGAAGGGACATCAGCAATCAGCCCCAGCATTTT.

This chain links TRBV19 with TRBJ1-1; 7 bases line up with TRBD1. V lost 3 bases, J lost 5 bases, and 3 bases stayed unmatched. This CDR3 is 13 amino acids long. The germline V gene encodes CDR1 LNHDA and CDR2 SQIVND (reference sequence). CDR3 nucleotides: TGTGCCAGTAGTATGGGACAGCTGACTGAAGCTTTCTTT. Amino acid sequence: CASSMGQLTEAFF.

As DNA, the CDR3 is TGTGCCAGCAGTTACTTCACTAGCGCAGAGACCCAGTACTTC. Translating it yields CASSYFTSAETQYF. The chain recombines TRBV6-6 with TRBJ2-5, with 7 bases fitting TRBD2. The CDR3 extends over 14 amino acids. The trim removed 1 base at V and 4 bases at J, leaving 3 bases unmatched. The germline V gene encodes CDR1 MNHNY and CDR2 SVGAGI (reference sequence).

The genes are TRBV7-9 and TRBJ2-5; D is undetermined. Per the germline V gene, CDR1 is SEHNR and CDR2 is FQNEAQ (reference sequence). Deletions cut 5 bases from V and 3 bases from J, with 4 bases between. This CDR3 comprises 11 residues. The CDR3 sequence is CASSAKETQYF. DNA of the CDR3: TGTGCCAGCAGCGCCAAAGAGACCCAGTACTTC.

This clone was found once. V usage is TRBV19 and J usage is TRBJ1-5; no firm D call. The length of the CDR3 is 13 residues. In germline, CDR1 is LNHDA, CDR2 SQIVND (reference sequence). The V and J ends lost 11 bases and 9 bases respectively, with 20 bases between them. The CDR3 loop is CACGNAGSVPQHF. Here the CDR3 DNA reads TGTGCCTGTGGGAACGCGGGGAGTGTGCCCCAGCATTTT.